These 32 T cell receptor beta chains originate from one sample sequenced in a study of blood T cells in healthy people across ages. A second PCR of 7 to 11 cycles used a sample-barcoded 5' primer and a J-beta primer mix. TCRdb re-analysed the 5' RACE reads in MiXCR, keeping a single row per CDR3 protein. This sample has roughly 1.5 million distinct CDR3 sequences, with approximately 43% found just once. The sequenced sample consisted of blood. These receptors came from a woman under 30 in good health.

The gene calls are TRBV15 and TRBJ2-5; D unclear. The J call is uncertain, as TRBJ2-7 better fits the DNA end. CDR1 LNHNV and CDR2 YYDKDF come from the germline V gene (reference sequence). The CDR3 has 14 residues. CDR3 amino acids: CATSREVVVTEQYF. The CDR3 region has the DNA TGTGCCACCAGCAGAGAGGTTGTGGTAACCGAGCAGTACTTC.

The chain uses TRBV2 and TRBJ2-1; D uncertain. This CDR3 region has 14 residues. Germline V gene lookup returns CDR1 SNHLY and CDR2 FYNNEI. Trimming removed 8 bases at V and 0 bases at J, with 11 bases between. The CDR3 loop is CASSTRHSYNEQFF. CDR3 sequence (DNA): TGTGCCAGCTCCACGCGTCACTCCTACAATGAGCAGTTCTTC.

The gene calls are TRBV7-8 and TRBJ1-2; a possible D gene is TRBD1 (5 bases). V lost 2 bases and J 2 bases, leaving 15 bases between the germline ends. Germline V gene lookup returns CDR1 SGHVS and CDR2 FQNEAQ. The CDR3 totals 16 residues. CDR3 protein: CASSLSGGRLNYGYTF. The CDR3, as DNA: TGTGCCAGCAGCTTAAGCGGGGGACGACTAAACTATGGCTACACCTTC.

The chain joins TRBV9 to TRBJ2-2, with TRBD2 matching over 10 bases. Germline-derived CDR1 and CDR2 are SGDLS and YYNGEE. V was clipped by 3 bases and J by 7 bases; unmatched bases: 6. This CDR3 region has 15 residues. CDR3 amino acids: CASSGSGRAVGELFF. In DNA, the CDR3 is TGTGCCAGCAGCGGCAGCGGGAGGGCCGTCGGGGAGCTGTTTTTT.

The chain employs TRBV5-1 and TRBJ1-2; TRBD1 is a possible D gene (6 bases). V lost 3 bases and J 9 bases, leaving 9 bases between the germline ends. Germline-derived CDR1 and CDR2 are SGHRS and YFSETQ. The CDR3 is made up of 11 amino acids. CDR3 amino acids: CASSSGQSYTF. CDR3 in DNA: TGCGCCAGCAGCTCCGGACAGAGCTACACCTTC.

This clonotype was counted a few times. The chain employs TRBV5-1 and TRBJ1-2, with D possibly being TRBD1 (6 bases). CDR3 length: 13 residues. Germline assignment: CDR1 SGHRS and CDR2 YFSETQ. V lost 1 base, J lost 8 bases, and 12 bases lay in between. The CDR3 DNA follows: TGCGCCAGCAGCTTGATGGGGGCTGACGGCTACACCTTC. Protein: CASSLMGADGYTF.

This clonotype was recorded a few times. The V call is TRBV20-1, the J call TRBJ2-4; D is perhaps TRBD1 (6 bases). Germline V gives CDR1 DFQATT, CDR2 SNEGSKA (reference sequence). This CDR3 has 16 residues. Trimming stripped 0 bases from V and 3 bases from J, with 15 bases between. CDR3 nucleotide sequence: TGCAGTGCTAGAGAACCAGGGGTAGTGGGCAAAAACATTCAGTACTTC. Translation: CSAREPGVVGKNIQYF.

The table lists this clonotype with a count of one. A much larger clonotype is one base distant, so this may be a read error. CDR3 DNA: TGTGTCACCAGTGACCGGGACACCATAGCCAAAAACATTCAGTACTTC. This sequence encodes CVTSDRDTIAKNIQYF. J is TRBJ2-4 and V is TRBV24-1; possibly TRBD1 for D (6 bases). The CDR3 has 16 amino acids. The germline CDR1 and CDR2 sequences are KGHDR and SFDVKD.

This rearrangement joins TRBV20-1 to TRBJ2-3; 7 bases line up with TRBD2. The germline V gene has CDR1 DFQATT and CDR2 SNEGSKA (reference sequence). There are 15 residues in the CDR3. V lost 2 bases to trimming and J lost 3 bases; unmatched junction nucleotides: 8. The CDR3 reads CSARTWGGRTDTQYF. The CDR3 DNA is TGCAGTGCTAGAACCTGGGGGGGACGGACAGATACGCAGTATTTT.

The V gene is TRBV6-5, the J gene TRBJ2-7, with unresolved D. Germline V gene data show CDR1 as MNHEY and CDR2 as SVGAGI. The CDR3 length is 13 residues. V was cut by 6 bases and J by 5 bases, with 14 bases left in between. The CDR3 nucleotides read TGTGCCAGCAGCCCTAATGGGCTCAACGAGCAGTACTTC. Residues: CASSPNGLNEQYF.

This chain uses TRBV6-2 or TRBV6-3 with TRBJ2-3; D may match TRBD1 or TRBD2 (5 bases each). This CDR3 is built from 13 residues. Germline lookup yields CDR1 MNHEY and CDR2 SVGEGT. V lost 6 bases, J lost 6 bases, and 13 bases lay in between. In nucleotides, the CDR3 is TGTGCCAGCAGCACGGGGCGAAGGGATACGCAGTATTTT. Its translation: CASSTGRRDTQYF.

The rearrangement links TRBV6-6 to TRBJ2-7; 9 nucleotides agree with TRBD1. V lost 8 bases to trimming and J lost 3 bases; unmatched junction nucleotides: 5. Germline loops: CDR1 MNHNY, CDR2 SVGAGI (reference sequence). This CDR3 is 13 amino acids long. The CDR3 DNA reads as TGTGCCAGCGGAACAGGGGGCAACTACGAGCAGTACTTC. This gives the protein CASGTGGNYEQYF.

This clonotype showed up just a few times. The chain links TRBV27 to TRBJ1-5; D is possibly TRBD1 (6 bases). V lost 5 bases and J 2 bases, leaving 13 bases between the germline ends. The CDR3 has 15 residues. Germline V gene sequence: CDR1 MNHEY, CDR2 SMNVEV (reference sequence). In DNA form, the CDR3 reads TGTGCCAGCAGTCCATATGGGGGCGGCAATCAGCCCCAGCATTTT. The encoded protein is CASSPYGGGNQPQHF.

The chain couples TRBV29-1 to TRBJ1-2; 11 bases agree with TRBD1. V shed 8 bases, J shed 8 bases, and the junction held 10 bases outside the gene matches. CDR1 is SQVTM, CDR2 ANQGSEA, per germline. The CDR3 totals 13 residues. In DNA form, the CDR3 reads TGCAGCTTCAGGACAGGGGGCTTGGGCGGCTACACCTTC. Translated, it gives CSFRTGGLGGYTF.

The genes are TRBV7-9 and TRBJ1-2; 7 nucleotides agree with TRBD1. The CDR3 is made up of 17 amino acids. The germline V gene has CDR1 SEHNR and CDR2 FQNEAQ (reference sequence). J lost 0 bases, V lost 4 bases, and 11 bases had no gene match. The CDR3 loop reads CASSSTRDSDPNYGYTF. Here the CDR3 DNA reads TGTGCCAGCAGCTCAACCCGGGACAGCGATCCTAACTATGGCTACACCTTC.

The chain uses TRBV20-1 and TRBJ2-1, with D possibly called TRBD1 or TRBD2 (6 bases each). Per germline, CDR1 DFQATT and CDR2 SNEGSKA (reference sequence). The CDR3 totals 13 residues. V lost 6 bases and J lost 3, with 12 bases in between. The CDR3 protein is CSASGAFYNEQFF. The CDR3 bases are TGCAGTGCCTCGGGGGCCTTCTACAATGAGCAGTTCTTC.

This clonotype came up many times. The chain joins TRBV29-1 to TRBJ2-5, with D unresolved. The CDR3 runs to 10 residues. CDR1 is SQVTM and CDR2 is ANQGSEA in the germline V gene. With 5 bases removed from V and 3 bases from J, the gap between germline ends came to 4 bases. The CDR3, as DNA: TGCAGCGTTCTGGAAGAGACCCAGTACTTC. Amino acid sequence: CSVLEETQYF.

There are many counts of this clonotype. The genes are TRBV4-3 and TRBJ1-4; D unresolved. The germline CDR1 and CDR2 sequences are LGHNA and YSLEER. The CDR3 extends over 12 amino acids. V lost 1 base, J lost 7 bases, and 4 bases lay in between. The CDR3 protein is CASSQVGEKLFF. As DNA, the CDR3 is TGCGCCAGCAGCCAAGTCGGTGAAAAACTGTTTTTT.

The chain couples TRBV6-5 to TRBJ2-7; 8 positions match TRBD1. The length of the CDR3 is 16 residues. Trimming at V came to 2 bases and at J to 6 bases, leaving 12 bases not matched to a gene. The germline gives CDR1 MNHEY, CDR2 SVGAGI. CDR3 in amino acids: CASSYRATGAVGEQYF. The CDR3, as DNA: TGTGCCAGCAGTTACCGAGCGACAGGGGCGGTCGGCGAGCAGTACTTC.

This clonotype has only a few counts. This chain links TRBV2 with TRBJ1-2; D remains unclear. Germline V gene lookup returns CDR1 SNHLY and CDR2 FYNNEI. With 6 bases removed from V and 3 bases from J, the gap between germline ends came to 11 bases. This CDR3 is 13 amino acids long. In nucleotides, the CDR3 is TGTGCCAGCAGGGGAACAGATTACTATGGCTACACCTTC. Amino acids: CASRGTDYYGYTF.

This clonotype was detected only a few times. The rearrangement links TRBV27 to TRBJ1-1; D gene ambiguous. Germline V gene data show CDR1 as MNHEY and CDR2 as SMNVEV (reference sequence). V lost 2 bases to trimming and J lost 0 bases, with 7 bases between them. The CDR3 runs to 14 residues. The CDR3 loop reads CASSLVALNTEAFF. CDR3 in DNA: TGTGCCAGCAGTTTAGTAGCGCTGAACACTGAAGCTTTCTTT.

A few counts support this clonotype. This chain uses TRBV6-2 or TRBV6-3 with TRBJ1-5; 7 positions agree with TRBD1. Germline trimming cut 4 bases from V and 7 bases from J; bases unmatched to any gene: 7. CDR1 and CDR2 (germline): MNHEY, SVGEGT. The length of the CDR3 is 14 residues. The CDR3 DNA reads as TGTGCCAGCAGTTTTCGACAGGGTTGGCAGCCCCAGCATTTT. Residues: CASSFRQGWQPQHF.

This clonotype was counted ten times or more. The gene calls are TRBV27 and TRBJ1-2; no clear D. Trimming left V 2 bases short and J 2 bases short, with 6 bases between. The CDR3 is 13 amino acids. Germline CDR1 MNHEY, CDR2 SMNVEV (reference sequence). CDR3 amino acids: CASSLRPNYGYTF. In DNA, the CDR3 is TGTGCCAGCAGTTTAAGACCAAACTATGGCTACACCTTC.

This clonotype turned up a few times. The J gene is TRBJ2-1, the V gene TRBV13; TRBD2 aligns across 9 bases. Germline-derived CDR1 and CDR2 are PRHDT and FYEKMQ (reference sequence). The CDR3 length is 14 residues. J gave up 7 bases and V 3 bases, and 4 bases lay outside the gene matches. CDR3 DNA: TGTGCCAGCAGCTTGGTTGCGGGAGGGAATGAGCAGTTCTTC. This codes for CASSLVAGGNEQFF.

The V call is TRBV20-1, the J call TRBJ1-5, with 7 bases fitting TRBD1. The V segment lost 5 bases and the J segment 1 base; nucleotides outside the gene matches: 8. In germline, CDR1 is DFQATT, CDR2 SNEGSKA (reference sequence). There are 15 residues in the CDR3. The CDR3: CSASPRQGSNQPQHF. CDR3 DNA sequence: TGCAGTGCTTCTCCTCGACAGGGAAGCAATCAGCCCCAGCATTTT.

The chain carries TRBV5-1 and TRBJ1-4, with a weak D call TRBD1 (5 bases). The CDR3 has 14 amino acids. Per the germline V gene, CDR1 is SGHRS and CDR2 is YFSETQ. V lost 6 bases, J lost 5 bases, and 14 bases lay in between. DNA for the CDR3: TGCGCCAGCAAACAGACGGGGGGGAATGAAAAACTGTTTTTT. The encoded protein is CASKQTGGNEKLFF.

This chain joins TRBV20-1 and TRBJ2-7, with 8 bases fitting TRBD1. This CDR3 spans 15 amino acids. J gave up 0 bases and V 6 bases, and 10 bases lay outside the gene matches. From germline, CDR1 is DFQATT and CDR2 SNEGSKA (reference sequence). The CDR3 DNA sequence: TGCAGTGCCACCGGACAGGGTCCAGGCTCCTACGAGCAGTACTTC. It specifies CSATGQGPGSYEQYF.

The rearrangement joins TRBV10-3 to TRBJ1-2; maybe TRBD1 (6 bases). This CDR3 region has 14 residues. Between the trimmed V and J ends, which lost 3 bases and 4 bases, there was a span of 12 bases. Germline V lookup: CDR1 ENHRY, CDR2 SYGVKD. CDR3 sequence reads: CAISDSPGAYGYTF. In nucleotides, the CDR3 is TGTGCCATCAGTGATTCCCCAGGGGCCTATGGCTACACCTTC.

The chain has TRBV27 and TRBJ2-5, with D perhaps TRBD1 or TRBD2 (5 bases each). This CDR3 has 14 residues. The V gene's germline CDR1 is MNHEY and CDR2 SMNVEV (reference sequence). Trimming left V 6 bases short and J 4 bases short, with 15 bases between. CDR3 region: CASSPGSWRETQYF. DNA for the CDR3: TGTGCCAGCAGCCCAGGGAGCTGGCGAGAGACCCAGTACTTC.

This clonotype showed up many times. V and J are TRBV20-1 and TRBJ2-7; D not resolved. The ends were cut back, 5 bases at V and 0 bases at J, with 8 bases in the middle. The CDR3 has 12 amino acids. CDR1 DFQATT and CDR2 SNEGSKA come from the germline V gene (reference sequence). CDR3 amino acids: CSASQDSYEQYF. CDR3 coding DNA: TGCAGTGCTTCTCAGGACTCCTACGAGCAGTACTTC.

The chain carries TRBV29-1 and TRBJ2-1, with 8 positions matching TRBD1. The CDR3 length is 14 residues. J lost 4 bases, V lost 5 bases, and 7 bases had no gene match. Germline V lookup: CDR1 SQVTM, CDR2 ANQGSEA. The CDR3 loop is CSVSRDRQYNEQFF. The CDR3, as DNA: TGCAGCGTTTCCCGGGACAGGCAATACAATGAGCAGTTCTTC.

This clonotype came up a few times. The rearrangement uses TRBV4-3 and TRBJ1-2; unclear D gene. The CDR3 loop spans 14 amino acids. Germline V CDR1 and CDR2: LGHNA, YSLEER. Trimming removed 4 bases from V and 3 bases from J, with 12 bases in between. CDR3 sequence (DNA): TGCGCCAGCAGCCCCGTAACAGCCGACTATGGCTACACCTTC. Protein: CASSPVTADYGYTF.